This T cell receptor beta chain comes out of a study of blood T cell repertoires in COVID-19. The overall study: Collection of acute and convalescent COVID-19 samples took place in the United States, Italy and Spain. From T cells, B-cell-depleted T cells, or PBMCs came the material, which was cDNA or gDNA.

The CDR3 length is 15 residues. Germline V CDR1 and CDR2: MDHEN, SYDVKM. Deletions cut 10 bases from V and 1 base from J, with 19 bases between. Each participant's cohort was designated according to participant-reported clinical history. Methods used by the authors: How many nucleated cells were present was estimated from reference gene primer amplification. The assay was immunoSEQ multiplex PCR, and TCRdb's table has in-frame clones only and misses some. The V and J calls and clone size come from that table; D and trimming were worked out from the DNA. Of approximately 300,000 clones in the sample, about 90% are singletons; the top ten hold over 3.5%. This clone has a single count.

Sequenced material: PBMCs or T cells enriched from blood (not recorded which). The rearrangement links TRBV28 to TRBJ1-2, with D possibly TRBD1 on 6 matching bases. This TCR derives from a woman between 18 and 30 years old with acute COVID-19. Here the CDR3 DNA reads TGTGCCATCGATACAGGGACCGGATATAACTATGGCTACACCTTC. This gives the protein CAIDTGTGYNYGYTF.